This T cell receptor (beta chain) stems from a study of blood T cell repertoires in COVID-19. Turning to the study itself: Material from acute and convalescent COVID-19 was sourced from the United States, Italy and Spain.

Original data processing: Scientists estimated how many nucleated cells there were by amplifying reference gene primers. Sequencing used immunoSEQ multiplex PCR; TCRdb keeps in-frame clones, though not all of them. V, J and clone size reflect that table, while D and trimming were determined from the DNA. Of about 62,000 clones listed, around 90% are singletons. V lost 4 bases to trimming and J lost 0 bases, with 16 bases between them. CDR1 is SGHRS, CDR2 YFSETQ, per germline. The length of the CDR3 is 16 residues. The sequencing sample was made of peripheral blood. The rearrangement uses TRBV5-1 and TRBJ2-5, with TRBD2 as a possible D gene (7 bases). The receptor was derived from a man in his 70s with acute or convalescent COVID-19. DNA for the CDR3: TGCGCCAGCAGCCCGGGTCAAGGGGGGGACCAAGAGACCCAGTACTTC. It is translated as CASSPGQGGDQETQYF.